This T cell receptor (beta chain) was identified during a study of T cells after yellow fever vaccination. One entry per CDR3 protein results from TCRdb running MiXCR on the 5' RACE reads. Of more than 300,000 distinct CDR3 sequences listed, 6.5% to 8.5% are singletons. Germline CDR1 SGHRS, CDR2 YFSETQ. The CDR3 has 17 amino acids. Trimming left V 2 bases short and J 0 bases short, with 17 bases between. The sequence was obtained from a man aged 18 to 30 who received the YFV17D yellow fever vaccine. Sequencing was performed on PBMCs, taken about 49 days after the first yellow fever vaccination. This chain links TRBV5-1 with TRBJ1-1; possibly TRBD1 for D (5 bases). CDR3 in DNA: TGCGCCAGCAGCTTAGGACAAGTTCAAGGGATGAACACTGAAGCTTTCTTT. It is translated as CASSLGQVQGMNTEAFF.